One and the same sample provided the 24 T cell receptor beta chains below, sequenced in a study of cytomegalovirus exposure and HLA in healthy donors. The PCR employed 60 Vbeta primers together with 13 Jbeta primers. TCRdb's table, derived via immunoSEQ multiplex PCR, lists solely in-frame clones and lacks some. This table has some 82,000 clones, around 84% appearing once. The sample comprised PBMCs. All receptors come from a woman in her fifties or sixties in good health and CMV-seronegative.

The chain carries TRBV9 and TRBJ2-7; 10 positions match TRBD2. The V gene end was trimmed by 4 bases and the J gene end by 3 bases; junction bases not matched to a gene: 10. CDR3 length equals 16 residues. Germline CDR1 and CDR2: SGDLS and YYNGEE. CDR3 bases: TGTGCCAGCAGCCCCGCAGCGGGAGGGTTACTCTACGAGCAGTACTTC. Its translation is CASSPAAGGLLYEQYF.

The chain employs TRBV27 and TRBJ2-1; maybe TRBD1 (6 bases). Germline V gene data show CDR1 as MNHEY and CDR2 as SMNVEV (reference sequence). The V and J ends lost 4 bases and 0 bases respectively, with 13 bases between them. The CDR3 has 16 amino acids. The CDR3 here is CASSSQGPNSYNEQFF. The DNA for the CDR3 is TGTGCCAGCAGTTCGCAGGGGCCTAACTCCTACAATGAGCAGTTCTTC.

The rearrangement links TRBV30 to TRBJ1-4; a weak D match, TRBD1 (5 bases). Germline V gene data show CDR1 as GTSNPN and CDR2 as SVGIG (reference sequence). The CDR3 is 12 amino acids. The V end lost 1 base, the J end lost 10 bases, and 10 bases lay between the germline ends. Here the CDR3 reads CAWSAHQGKLFF. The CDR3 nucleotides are TGTGCCTGGAGTGCCCACCAGGGAAAACTGTTTTTT.

CDR3 coding DNA: TGTGCCAGCAGCGAGACAGAAAATCAGCCCCAGCATTTT. It translates to CASSETENQPQHF. V is TRBV5-5 and J is TRBJ1-5, with D perhaps matching TRBD1 (5 bases). Trimming removed 4 bases at V and 4 bases at J, with 9 bases between. The CDR3 runs 13 residues. Germline V gene sequence: CDR1 SGHKS, CDR2 YYEKEE (reference sequence).

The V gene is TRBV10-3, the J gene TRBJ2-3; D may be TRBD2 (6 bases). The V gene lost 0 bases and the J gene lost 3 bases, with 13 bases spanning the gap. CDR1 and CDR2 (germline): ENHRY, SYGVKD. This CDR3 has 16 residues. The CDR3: CAISESLGGRTDTQYF. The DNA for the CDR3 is TGTGCCATCAGTGAGTCGTTGGGGGGAAGGACAGATACGCAGTATTTT.

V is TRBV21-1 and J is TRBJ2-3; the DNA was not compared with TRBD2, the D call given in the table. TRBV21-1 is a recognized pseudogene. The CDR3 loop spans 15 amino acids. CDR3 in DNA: TGTGCCAGCACCCCGCCCCGGGGTCCCACAGATACGCAGTATTTT. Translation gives CASTPPRGPTDTQYF.

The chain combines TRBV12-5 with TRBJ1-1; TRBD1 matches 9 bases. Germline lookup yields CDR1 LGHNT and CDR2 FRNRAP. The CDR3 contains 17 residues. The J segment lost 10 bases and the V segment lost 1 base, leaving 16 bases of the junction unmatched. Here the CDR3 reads CASGLDLRDRDLLRAFF. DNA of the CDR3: TGTGCTAGTGGTTTGGATCTCCGGGACAGGGACCTCTTGAGAGCTTTCTTT.

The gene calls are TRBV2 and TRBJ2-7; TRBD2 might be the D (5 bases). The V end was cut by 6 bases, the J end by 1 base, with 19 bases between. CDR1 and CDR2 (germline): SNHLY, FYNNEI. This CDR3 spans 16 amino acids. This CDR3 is CASSERVSGWSYEQYF. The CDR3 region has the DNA TGTGCCAGCAGCGAAAGGGTGTCGGGATGGTCCTACGAGCAGTACTTC.

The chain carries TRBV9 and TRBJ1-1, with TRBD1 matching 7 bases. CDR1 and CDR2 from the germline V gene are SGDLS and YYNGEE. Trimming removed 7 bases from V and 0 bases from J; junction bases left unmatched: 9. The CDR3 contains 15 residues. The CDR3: CASGRQGVMNTEAFF. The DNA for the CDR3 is TGTGCCAGCGGGCGACAGGGCGTTATGAACACTGAAGCTTTCTTT. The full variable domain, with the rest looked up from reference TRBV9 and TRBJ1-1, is DSGVTQTPKHLITATGQRVTLRCSPRSGDLSVYWYQQSLDQGLQFLIQYYNGEERAKGNILERFSAQQFPDLHSELNLSSLELGDSALYFCASGRQGVMNTEAFFGQGTRLTVV.

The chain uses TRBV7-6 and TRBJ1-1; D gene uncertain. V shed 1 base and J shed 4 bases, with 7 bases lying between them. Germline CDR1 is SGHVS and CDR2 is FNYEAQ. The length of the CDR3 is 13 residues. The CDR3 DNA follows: TGTGCCAGCAGCTTAGGACAAACCACTGAAGCTTTCTTT. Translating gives CASSLGQTTEAFF.

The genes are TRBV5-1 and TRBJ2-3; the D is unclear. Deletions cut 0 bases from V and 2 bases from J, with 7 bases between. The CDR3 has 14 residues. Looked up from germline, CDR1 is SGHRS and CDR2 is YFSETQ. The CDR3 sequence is CASSLGPSTDTQYF. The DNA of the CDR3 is TGCGCCAGCAGCTTGGGGCCTTCCACAGATACGCAGTATTTT.

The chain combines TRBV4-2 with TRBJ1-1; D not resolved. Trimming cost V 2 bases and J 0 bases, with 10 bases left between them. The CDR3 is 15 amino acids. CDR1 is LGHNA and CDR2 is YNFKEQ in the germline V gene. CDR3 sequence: CASSQPPGMNTEAFF. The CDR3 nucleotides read TGTGCCAGCAGCCAACCGCCGGGGATGAACACTGAAGCTTTCTTT.

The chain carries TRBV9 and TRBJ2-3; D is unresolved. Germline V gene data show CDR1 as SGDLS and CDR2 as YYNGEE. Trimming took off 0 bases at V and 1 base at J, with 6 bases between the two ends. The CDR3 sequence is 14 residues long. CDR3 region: CASSVDPGTDTQYF. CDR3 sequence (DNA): TGTGCCAGCAGCGTAGATCCCGGCACAGATACGCAGTATTTT. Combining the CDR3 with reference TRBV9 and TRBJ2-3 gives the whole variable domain DSGVTQTPKHLITATGQRVTLRCSPRSGDLSVYWYQQSLDQGLQFLIQYYNGEERAKGNILERFSAQQFPDLHSELNLSSLELGDSALYFCASSVDPGTDTQYFGPGTRLTVL.

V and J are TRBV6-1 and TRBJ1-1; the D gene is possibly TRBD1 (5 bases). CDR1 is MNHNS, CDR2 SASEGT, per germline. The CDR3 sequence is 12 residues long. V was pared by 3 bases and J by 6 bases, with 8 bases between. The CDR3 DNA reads TGTGCCAGCAGTGATGGGGACTCTGAAGCTTTCTTT. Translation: CASSDGDSEAFF.

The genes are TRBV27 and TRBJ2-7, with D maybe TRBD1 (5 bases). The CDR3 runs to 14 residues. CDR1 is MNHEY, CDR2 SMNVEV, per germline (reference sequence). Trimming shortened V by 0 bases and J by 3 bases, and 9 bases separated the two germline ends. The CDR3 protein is CASSLSRQGYEQYF. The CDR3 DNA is TGTGCCAGCAGTTTATCCCGTCAGGGCTACGAGCAGTACTTC.

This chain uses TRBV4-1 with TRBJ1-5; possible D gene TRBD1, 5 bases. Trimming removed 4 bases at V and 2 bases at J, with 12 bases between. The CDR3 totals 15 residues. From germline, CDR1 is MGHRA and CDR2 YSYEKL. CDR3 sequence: CASSPHSGGNQPQHF. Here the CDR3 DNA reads TGCGCCAGCAGCCCCCACTCGGGGGGCAATCAGCCCCAGCATTTT.

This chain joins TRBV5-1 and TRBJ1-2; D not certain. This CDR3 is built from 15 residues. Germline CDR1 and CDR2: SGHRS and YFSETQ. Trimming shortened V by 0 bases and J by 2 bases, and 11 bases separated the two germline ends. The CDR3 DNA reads TGCGCCAGCAGCTTGGGAGACTGGTCGAACTATGGCTACACCTTC. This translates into CASSLGDWSNYGYTF. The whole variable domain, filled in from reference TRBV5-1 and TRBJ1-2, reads KAGVTQTPRYLIKTRGQQVTLSCSPISGHRSVSWYQQTPGQGLQFLFEYFSETQRNKGNFPGRFSGRQFSNSRSEMNVSTLELGDSALYLCASSLGDWSNYGYTFGSGTRLTVV.

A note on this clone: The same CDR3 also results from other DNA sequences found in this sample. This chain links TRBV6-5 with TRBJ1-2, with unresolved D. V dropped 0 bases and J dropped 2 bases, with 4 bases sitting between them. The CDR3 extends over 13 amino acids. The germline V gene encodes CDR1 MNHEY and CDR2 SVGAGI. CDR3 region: CASSYSRNYGYTF. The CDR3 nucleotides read TGTGCCAGCAGTTACTCGCGGAACTATGGCTACACCTTC.

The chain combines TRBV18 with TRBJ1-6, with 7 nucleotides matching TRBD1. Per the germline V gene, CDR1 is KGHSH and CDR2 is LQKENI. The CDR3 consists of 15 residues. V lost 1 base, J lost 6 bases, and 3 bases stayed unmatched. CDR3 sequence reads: CASSPQGAPNSPLHF. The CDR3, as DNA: TGTGCCAGCTCACCACAGGGGGCTCCTAATTCACCCCTCCACTTT.

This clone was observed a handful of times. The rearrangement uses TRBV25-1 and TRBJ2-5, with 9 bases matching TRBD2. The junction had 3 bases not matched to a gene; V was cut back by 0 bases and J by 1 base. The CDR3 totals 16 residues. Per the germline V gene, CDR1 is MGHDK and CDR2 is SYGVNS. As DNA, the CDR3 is TGTGCCAGCAGTGAATATAGCGGGGGACCCCAAGAGACCCAGTACTTC. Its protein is CASSEYSGGPQETQYF.

CDR3 nucleotide sequence: TGTGCCAGCAGCTTGGATAGCGTCTCCTACAATGAGCAGTTCTTC. This translates into CASSLDSVSYNEQFF. The chain uses TRBV5-4 and TRBJ2-1, with TRBD2 as a possible D gene (5 bases). Trimming cost V 0 bases and J 0 bases, with 7 bases left between them. The V gene's germline CDR1 is SGHNT and CDR2 YYREEE (reference sequence). The CDR3 runs to 15 residues.

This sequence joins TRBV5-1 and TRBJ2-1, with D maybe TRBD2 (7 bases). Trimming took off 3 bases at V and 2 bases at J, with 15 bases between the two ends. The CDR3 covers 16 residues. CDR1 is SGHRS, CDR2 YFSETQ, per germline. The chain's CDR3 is CASSYDGGATYNEQFF. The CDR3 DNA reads TGCGCCAGCAGCTATGATGGGGGGGCAACCTACAATGAGCAGTTCTTC.

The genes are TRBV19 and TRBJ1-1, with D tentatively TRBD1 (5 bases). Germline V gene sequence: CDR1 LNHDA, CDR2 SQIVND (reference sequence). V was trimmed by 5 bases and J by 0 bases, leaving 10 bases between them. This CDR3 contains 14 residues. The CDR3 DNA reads TGTGCCAGTAGTGGGGGACTGATGAACACTGAAGCTTTCTTT. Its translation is CASSGGLMNTEAFF.

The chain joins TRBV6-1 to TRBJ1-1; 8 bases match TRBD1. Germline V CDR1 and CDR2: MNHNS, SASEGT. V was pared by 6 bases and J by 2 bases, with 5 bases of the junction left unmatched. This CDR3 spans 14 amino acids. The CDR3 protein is CASRVTGVNTEAFF. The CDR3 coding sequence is TGTGCCAGCAGGGTGACAGGGGTTAACACTGAAGCTTTCTTT.